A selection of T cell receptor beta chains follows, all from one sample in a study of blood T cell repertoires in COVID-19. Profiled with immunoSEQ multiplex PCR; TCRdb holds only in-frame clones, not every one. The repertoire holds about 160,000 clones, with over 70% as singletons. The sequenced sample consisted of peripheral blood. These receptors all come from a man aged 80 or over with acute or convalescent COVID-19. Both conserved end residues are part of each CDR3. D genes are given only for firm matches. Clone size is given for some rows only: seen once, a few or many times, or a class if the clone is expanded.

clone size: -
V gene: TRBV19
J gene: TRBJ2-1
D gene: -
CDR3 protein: CASSMDGPGAFYNEQFF
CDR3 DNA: TGTGCCAGTAGTATGGATGGACCAGGGGCGTTCTACAATGAGCAGTTCTTC

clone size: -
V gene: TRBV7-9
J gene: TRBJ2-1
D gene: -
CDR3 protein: CASSFFGGGSKTYNEQFF
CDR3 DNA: TGTGCCAGCAGCTTTTTCGGTGGGGGGTCCAAAACCTACAATGAGCAGTTCTTC

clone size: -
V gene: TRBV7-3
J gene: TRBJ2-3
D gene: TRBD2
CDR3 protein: CASSLGAGPTDTQYF
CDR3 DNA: TGTGCCAGCAGCCTAGGAGCGGGACCCACAGATACGCAGTATTTT

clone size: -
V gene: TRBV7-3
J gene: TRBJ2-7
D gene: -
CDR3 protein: CASSLTGGRTNYEQYF
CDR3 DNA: TGTGCCAGCAGCTTAACGGGGGGGCGGACCAATTACGAGCAGTACTTC

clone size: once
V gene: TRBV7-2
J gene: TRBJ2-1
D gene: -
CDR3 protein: CASSLARGSYNEQFF
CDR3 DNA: TGTGCCAGCAGCTTAGCAAGGGGCTCCTACAATGAGCAGTTCTTC

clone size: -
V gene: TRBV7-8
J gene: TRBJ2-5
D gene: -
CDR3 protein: CASSLATSNQETQYF
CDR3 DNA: TGTGCCAGCAGCTTAGCTACTAGTAACCAAGAGACCCAGTACTTC

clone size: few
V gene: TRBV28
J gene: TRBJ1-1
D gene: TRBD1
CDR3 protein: CASSPGQGYTEAFF
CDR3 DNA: TGTGCCAGCAGTCCGGGACAGGGCTACACTGAAGCTTTCTTT

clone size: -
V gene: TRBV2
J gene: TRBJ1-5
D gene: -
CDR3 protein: CASSETDTNQPQHF
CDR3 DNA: TGTGCCAGCAGTGAAACGGACACCAATCAGCCCCAGCATTTT

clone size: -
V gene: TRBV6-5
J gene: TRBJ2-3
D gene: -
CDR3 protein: CASSQTGTDTQYF
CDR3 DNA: TGTGCCAGCAGCCAAACTGGCACAGATACGCAGTATTTT

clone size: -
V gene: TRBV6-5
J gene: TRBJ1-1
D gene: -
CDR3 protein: CASSRTVNTEAFF
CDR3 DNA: TGTGCCAGCAGTAGGACAGTGAACACTGAAGCTTTCTTT